The clone carrying this TCR beta chain was counted between two and nine times. This sample was taken from a study of T-cell reconstitution after alpha-beta-depleted transplantation in children. Germline loops: CDR1 SGHRS, CDR2 YFSETQ. Deletions cut 4 bases from V and 6 bases from J, with 11 bases between. CDR3 length: 13 amino acids. Using unique molecular identifiers, the investigators prepared the TCRbeta library. A single record per CDR3 protein comes from TCRdb applying MiXCR to the PCR reads. The sample consists of about 540,000 distinct CDR3 sequences, approximately 20% of them appearing once. The sequence derives from a human donor who donated a stem cell graft to a child with acute lymphoblastic leukemia. The sequenced sample was PBMCs from the stem cell graft donor, obtained from the stem cell graft. This chain links TRBV5-1 with TRBJ2-1; D is unclear. CDR3: CASSPESGNEQFF. In nucleotides, the CDR3 is TGCGCCAGCAGCCCCGAGTCGGGCAATGAGCAGTTCTTC.